The clone carrying this TCR beta chain was observed at least ten times. Its antigen is currently unknown. This specimen belongs to a study of CD8+CD57+ T cells in acquired aplastic anemia. Study as a whole: Read counts for CD4+ cells (from healthy donors) averaged about 10.8 million. Study-wide findings and caveats: No significant patient-versus-control difference appeared in CD8+ Simpson's diversity.

The germline V and J ends were trimmed by 5 bases and 6 bases, with 11 bases remaining between them. This CDR3 contains 12 residues. Per the germline V gene, CDR1 is DFQATT and CDR2 is SNEGSKA (reference sequence). The template used for profiling TCR beta VDJ and CDR3 was genomic DNA. One entry per CDR3 protein, called by TCRdb with MiXCR from the reads. The data contain 200,000 to 250,000 distinct CDR3 sequences, 34% of them singletons. Material for sequencing was sorted CD4+, CD8+, or CD8+CD57+ T cells (not recorded which) from PBMCs. This TCR came from a human donor in good health, serving as a control. The chain recombines TRBV20-1 with TRBJ1-3; the D is unclear. This chain's CDR3 is CSAQSPPNTIYF. In DNA, the CDR3 is TGCAGTGCTCAGAGCCCACCAAACACCATATATTTT.